This T cell receptor (beta chain) is from a study of tumor-infiltrating lymphocytes in oesophageal squamous cell carcinoma. TCRdb recomputed calls from the PCR reads with MiXCR, one row per CDR3 protein. The data show nearly 11,000 distinct CDR3 sequences, around half seen once. Sequencing was carried out using esophageal tumor tissue. The sequence was collected from a female donor with esophageal squamous cell carcinoma.

The CDR3 region has the DNA TGTGCCAGCAGCCCGGGCCCCAACACTGAAGCTTTCTTT. Translation gives CASSPGPNTEAFF. The V gene is TRBV7-8, the J gene TRBJ1-1; D gene uncertain. CDR1 is SGHVS and CDR2 is FQNEAQ in the germline V gene. The CDR3 contains 13 residues. V was cut by 5 bases and J by 2 bases, with 9 bases left in between.